Below, 20 T cell receptor beta chains from the same sample are listed, as sequenced in a study of naive and memory T cell subsets. Amplification of ligated cDNA took four PCR rounds with SP2 and nested alpha and beta constant primers. TCRdb processed the UMI-ligation and nested PCR reads anew with MiXCR; each CDR3 protein has one entry. The sample includes around 37,000 distinct CDR3 sequences, 9.5% to 11% of them seen just once. The treatment was: skin biopsy from PPD injection site in Mantoux-positive individual. An oligonucleotide containing a UMI was ligated to the 3' end of TCR cDNA. This material consisted of skin, taken from a tuberculin skin test site. All receptors come from an adult in good health.

CDR3 nucleotide sequence: TGTGCCAGCAGTTCATGCAGCCCCGTCTATGGCTACACCTTC. Amino acids: CASSSCSPVYGYTF. This chain joins TRBV12-3 or TRBV12-4 and TRBJ1-2, with unresolved D. The ends were cut back, 4 bases at V and 4 bases at J, with 13 bases in the middle. The CDR3 length is 14 residues.

This clonotype was recorded a few times. The chain employs TRBV28 and TRBJ2-5; D may correspond to TRBD1 or TRBD2 (5 bases each). The germline CDR1 and CDR2 sequences are MDHEN and SYDVKM. The length of the CDR3 is 16 residues. Trimming cost V 5 bases and J 0 bases, with 16 bases left between them. CDR3 in DNA: TGTGCCAGCAGTCGAAAATCGGGACGGCACCAAGAGACCCAGTACTTC. Protein: CASSRKSGRHQETQYF. The variable domain in full, with the rest retrieved from reference TRBV28 and TRBJ2-5, is DVKVTQSSRYLVKRTGEKVFLECVQDMDHENMFWYRQDPGLGLRLIYFSYDVKMKEKGDIPEGYSVSREKKERFSLILESASTNQTSMYLCASSRKSGRHQETQYFGPGTRLLVL.

This clonotype was found a few times. The chain employs TRBV29-1 and TRBJ2-1; D ambiguous. Deletions cut 6 bases from V and 0 bases from J, with 12 bases between. The CDR3 consists of 14 residues. Looked up from germline, CDR1 is SQVTM and CDR2 is ANQGSEA. CDR3 loop: CSVRTPSSYNEQFF. The CDR3 region has the DNA TGCAGCGTCCGGACGCCCAGCTCCTACAATGAGCAGTTCTTC.

Details on this clonotype: This could be a read error, since a much larger clone is one nucleotide away. The rearrangement links TRBV21-1 to TRBJ1-2. TRBV21-1 is labeled a pseudogene. This CDR3 has 11 amino acids. The CDR3 bases are TGTGCCAGCAGCGCCAACTATGGCGACACCTTC. Amino acids: CASSANYGDTF.

This clonotype occurred many times. V and J are TRBV29-1 and TRBJ2-5, with 11 bases lining up with TRBD1. V lost 5 bases, J lost 4 bases, and 6 bases stayed unmatched. The CDR3 sequence is 14 residues long. CDR1 and CDR2 from the germline V gene are SQVTM and ANQGSEA. Here the CDR3 reads CSVSSGQGGETQYF. The CDR3 DNA follows: TGCAGCGTTTCTTCGGGACAGGGGGGAGAGACCCAGTACTTC. The full variable domain, its missing parts supplied by reference TRBV29-1 and TRBJ2-5, is SAVISQKPSRDICQRGTSLTIQCQVDSQVTMMFWYRQQPGQSLTLIATANQGSEATYESGFVIDKFPISRPNLTFSTLTVSNMSPEDSSIYLCSVSSGQGGETQYFGPGTRLLVL.

Details on this clonotype: This may be a read error: a much more frequent sequence differs by one nucleotide. The rearrangement links TRBV7-8 to TRBJ2-5, with unresolved D. Germline CDR1 SGHVS, CDR2 FQNEAQ. V was clipped by 1 base and J by 1 base, with 16 bases between them. There are 17 residues in the CDR3. This chain's CDR3 is CASSLGRLLRFQETQYF. In nucleotides, the CDR3 is TGTGCCAGCAGCTTAGGCCGGCTGCTGAGATTCCAAGAGACCCAGTACTTC.

This clonotype was recorded at least ten times. The rearrangement links TRBV20-1 to TRBJ2-5; 9 nucleotides match TRBD1. CDR1 is DFQATT and CDR2 is SNEGSKA in the germline V gene (reference sequence). The CDR3 covers 13 residues. With V trimmed by 5 bases and J by 3 bases, 4 bases remained unmatched. CDR3 amino acids: CSAPRTGEETQYF. CDR3 DNA sequence: TGCAGTGCTCCCCGGACAGGGGAAGAGACCCAGTACTTC.

This clonotype was counted ten times or more. This chain links TRBV6-5 with TRBJ2-5, with D perhaps matching TRBD2 (5 bases). V was cut by 6 bases and J by 10 bases, with 12 bases left in between. Germline V lookup: CDR1 MNHEY, CDR2 SVGAGI. CDR3 length equals 11 residues. This CDR3 reads CASSSLRDQYF. Here the CDR3 DNA reads TGTGCCAGCAGCTCTTTGAGGGACCAGTACTTC.

This clonotype was seen repeatedly, ten times or more. V usage is TRBV7-2 and J usage is TRBJ2-3; 7 bases fit TRBD1. Trimming took 1 base from V and 1 from J; bases not matched to a gene: 5. Germline V gives CDR1 SGHTA, CDR2 FQGNSA. The CDR3 has 16 amino acids. The CDR3 region has the DNA TGTGCCAGCAGCTTAGACAGGGGTATCGGCACAGATACGCAGTATTTT. Amino acid sequence: CASSLDRGIGTDTQYF.

This clonotype was seen at least ten times. J is TRBJ1-2 and V is TRBV3-1; perhaps TRBD1 as D (5 bases). Germline CDR1 is LGHDT and CDR2 is YNNKEL (reference sequence). The CDR3 contains 13 residues. Trimming took 0 bases from V and 7 from J, leaving 9 bases between them. In nucleotides, the CDR3 is TGTGCCAGCAGCCAAGATCGGAGGGGTGGCTACACCTTC. Translating it yields CASSQDRRGGYTF.

This clonotype was seen a few times. The V gene is TRBV18, the J gene TRBJ2-7, with 8 bases aligning to TRBD1. Trimming took 4 bases from V and 5 from J; bases not matched to a gene: 10. This CDR3 contains 15 residues. Germline V gene sequence: CDR1 KGHSH, CDR2 LQKENI. CDR3 in DNA: TGTGCCAGCTCACGGAAGACAGGGGTCGTTCACGAGCAGTACTTC. Translation gives CASSRKTGVVHEQYF.

V gene TRBV19 combines with J gene TRBJ1-2, with 7 positions matching TRBD1. Germline trimming cut 4 bases from V and 4 bases from J; bases unmatched to any gene: 3. The CDR3 length is 13 residues. CDR1 is LNHDA, CDR2 SQIVND, per germline (reference sequence). CDR3 nucleotide sequence: TGTGCCAGTAGTAAGACAGGGCTCTATGGCTACACCTTC. Its translation is CASSKTGLYGYTF. Variable domain in full (rest from reference TRBV19 and TRBJ1-2): DGGITQSPKYLFRKEGQNVTLSCEQNLNHDAMYWYRQDPGQGLRLIYYSQIVNDFQKGDIAEGYSVSREKKESFPLTVTSAQKNPTAFYLCASSKTGLYGYTFGSGTRLTVV.

This chain joins TRBV30 and TRBJ1-5; no definite D call. Looked up from germline, CDR1 is GTSNPN and CDR2 is SVGIG (reference sequence). V was shortened by 2 bases and J by 6 bases, with 14 bases between the two germline ends. This CDR3 is 14 amino acids long. The CDR3 nucleotides are TGTGCCTGGAGTCAGATCGATCTGGGTCAGCCCCAGCATTTT. It specifies CAWSQIDLGQPQHF.

A few counts support this clonotype. J is TRBJ2-6 and V is TRBV7-9, with a tentative D call TRBD2 (6 bases). The CDR3 sequence is 15 residues long. Between the trimmed V and J ends, which lost 4 bases and 2 bases, there was a span of 9 bases. CDR1 SEHNR and CDR2 FQNEAQ come from the germline V gene (reference sequence). CDR3 sequence: CASSSGGTGANVLTF. CDR3 sequence (DNA): TGTGCCAGCAGCTCCGGGGGAACTGGGGCCAACGTCCTGACTTTC.

In this sample, this clonotype turned up many times. The rearrangement joins TRBV6-5 to TRBJ2-6, with 7 bases aligning to TRBD1. Trimming took 2 bases from V and 0 from J; bases not matched to a gene: 10. The germline CDR1 and CDR2 sequences are MNHEY and SVGAGI. This CDR3 is 19 amino acids long. CDR3 nucleotide sequence: TGTGCCAGCAGTTACGAACCTTATTGGGACAGCTCTGGGGCCAACGTCCTGACTTTC. Translated: CASSYEPYWDSSGANVLTF.

This clonotype appeared a few times. The chain joins TRBV27 to TRBJ1-6; 7 bases are shared with TRBD1. Germline V gene lookup returns CDR1 MNHEY and CDR2 SMNVEV (reference sequence). Trimming removed 7 bases from V and 0 bases from J; junction bases left unmatched: 6. This CDR3 contains 16 residues. CDR3 protein: CASKRQGRSYNSPLHF. DNA for the CDR3: TGTGCCAGCAAACGACAGGGCCGCTCCTATAATTCACCCCTCCACTTT.

This clonotype was counted ten times or more. The rearrangement joins TRBV28 to TRBJ1-5; D remains unclear. The CDR3 consists of 11 residues. Germline V CDR1 and CDR2: MDHEN, SYDVKM. Trimming removed 5 bases at V and 2 bases at J, with 1 base between. This CDR3 is CASSRNQPQHF. CDR3 bases: TGTGCCAGCAGTCGCAATCAGCCCCAGCATTTT.

This clonotype was seen ten or more times. The J gene is TRBJ1-5, the V gene TRBV2; TRBD1 is a possible D gene (6 bases). This CDR3 has 15 amino acids. CDR1 is SNHLY and CDR2 is FYNNEI in the germline V gene. V lost 5 bases, J lost 3 bases, and 14 bases lay in between. CDR3 nucleotide sequence: TGTGCCAGCAGTCGGGGGCGCAGTATCAATCAGCCCCAGCATTTT. Its translation: CASSRGRSINQPQHF.

Ten or more counts support this clonotype. This chain links TRBV7-2 with TRBJ2-3, with D perhaps TRBD1 (5 bases). Germline CDR1 and CDR2: SGHTA and FQGNSA. The CDR3 contains 14 residues. The V gene lost 5 bases and the J gene lost 3 bases, with 12 bases spanning the gap. The CDR3: CASSPQGGTDTQYF. For the CDR3, the DNA is TGTGCCAGCAGCCCCCAGGGCGGAACAGATACGCAGTATTTT.

This clonotype appeared a single time. V gene TRBV19 combines with J gene TRBJ1-1; D is unresolved. CDR3 length equals 15 residues. Trimming took off 9 bases at V and 2 bases at J, with 19 bases between the two ends. CDR1 and CDR2 (germline): LNHDA, SQIVND (reference sequence). The CDR3 region has the DNA TGTGCCAGCACTAAGATATCGGCAATTAACACTGAAGCTTTCTTT. This translates into CASTKISAINTEAFF.